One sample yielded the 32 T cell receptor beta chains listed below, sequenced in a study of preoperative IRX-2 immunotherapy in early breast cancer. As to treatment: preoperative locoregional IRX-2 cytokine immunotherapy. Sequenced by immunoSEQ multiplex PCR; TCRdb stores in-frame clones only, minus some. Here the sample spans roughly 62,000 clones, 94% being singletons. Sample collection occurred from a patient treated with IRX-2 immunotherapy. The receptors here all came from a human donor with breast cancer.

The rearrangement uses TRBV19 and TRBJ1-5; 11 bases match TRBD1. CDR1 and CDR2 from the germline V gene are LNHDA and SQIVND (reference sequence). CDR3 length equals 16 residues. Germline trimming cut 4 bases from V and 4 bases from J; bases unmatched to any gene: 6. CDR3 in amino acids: CASSTLGQGANQPQHF. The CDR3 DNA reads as TGTGCCAGTAGTACGCTCGGACAGGGGGCAAATCAGCCCCAGCATTTT.

The CDR3 loop is CASGIAGGDYGYTF. The CDR3 region has the DNA TGTGCCAGCGGAATTGCAGGGGGAGACTATGGCTACACCTTC. J is TRBJ1-2 and V is TRBV28; 7 positions agree with TRBD1. Germline CDR1 MDHEN, CDR2 SYDVKM. The CDR3 loop spans 14 amino acids. Trimming removed 8 bases from V and 3 bases from J; junction bases left unmatched: 9.

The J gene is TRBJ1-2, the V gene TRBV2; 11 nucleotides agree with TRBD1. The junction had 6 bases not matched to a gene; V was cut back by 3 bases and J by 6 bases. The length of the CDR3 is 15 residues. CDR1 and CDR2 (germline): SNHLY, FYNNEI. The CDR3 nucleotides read TGTGCCAGCAGTGACGTAGGACAGGGGGCAAATGGCTACACCTTC. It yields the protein CASSDVGQGANGYTF.

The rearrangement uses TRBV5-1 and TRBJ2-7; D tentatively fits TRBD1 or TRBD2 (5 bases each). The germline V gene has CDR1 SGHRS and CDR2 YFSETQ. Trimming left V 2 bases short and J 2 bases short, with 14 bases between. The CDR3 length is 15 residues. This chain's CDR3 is CASSLEPGTTYEQYF. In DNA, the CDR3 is TGCGCCAGCAGCTTAGAACCCGGGACGACCTACGAGCAGTACTTC. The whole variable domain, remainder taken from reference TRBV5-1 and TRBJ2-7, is KAGVTQTPRYLIKTRGQQVTLSCSPISGHRSVSWYQQTPGQGLQFLFEYFSETQRNKGNFPGRFSGRQFSNSRSEMNVSTLELGDSALYLCASSLEPGTTYEQYFGPGTRLTVT.

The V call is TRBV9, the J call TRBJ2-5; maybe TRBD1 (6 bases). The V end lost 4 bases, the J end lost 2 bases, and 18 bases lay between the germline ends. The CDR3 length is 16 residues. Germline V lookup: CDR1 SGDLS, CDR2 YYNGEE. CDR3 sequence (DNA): TGTGCCAGCAGCCCCAGTAGGGGGATGGGGCAAGAGACCCAGTACTTC. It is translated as CASSPSRGMGQETQYF. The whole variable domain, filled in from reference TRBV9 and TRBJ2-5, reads DSGVTQTPKHLITATGQRVTLRCSPRSGDLSVYWYQQSLDQGLQFLIQYYNGEERAKGNILERFSAQQFPDLHSELNLSSLELGDSALYFCASSPSRGMGQETQYFGPGTRLLVL.

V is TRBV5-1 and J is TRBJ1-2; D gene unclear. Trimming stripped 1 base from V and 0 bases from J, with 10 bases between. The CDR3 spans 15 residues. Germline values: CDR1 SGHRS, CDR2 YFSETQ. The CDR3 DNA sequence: TGCGCCAGCAGCTTGCCGGAACGACCTAACTATGGCTACACCTTC. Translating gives CASSLPERPNYGYTF.

This CDR3 is CASSFPQPEAFF. The CDR3 DNA reads TGTGCCAGCAGCTTCCCCCAACCTGAAGCTTTCTTT. The chain has TRBV9 and TRBJ1-1, with no clear D. The V gene lost 4 bases and the J gene lost 6 bases, with 10 bases spanning the gap. In germline, CDR1 is SGDLS, CDR2 YYNGEE. The CDR3 has 12 residues. Filled out from reference TRBV9 and TRBJ1-1, the complete variable domain reads DSGVTQTPKHLITATGQRVTLRCSPRSGDLSVYWYQQSLDQGLQFLIQYYNGEERAKGNILERFSAQQFPDLHSELNLSSLELGDSALYFCASSFPQPEAFFGQGTRLTVV.

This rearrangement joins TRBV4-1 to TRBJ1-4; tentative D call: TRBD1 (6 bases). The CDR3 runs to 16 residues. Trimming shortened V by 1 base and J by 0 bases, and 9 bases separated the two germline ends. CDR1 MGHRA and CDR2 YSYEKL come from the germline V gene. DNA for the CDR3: TGCGCCAGCAGCCAAGGGTACAGGGCAACTAATGAAAAACTGTTTTTT. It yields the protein CASSQGYRATNEKLFF.

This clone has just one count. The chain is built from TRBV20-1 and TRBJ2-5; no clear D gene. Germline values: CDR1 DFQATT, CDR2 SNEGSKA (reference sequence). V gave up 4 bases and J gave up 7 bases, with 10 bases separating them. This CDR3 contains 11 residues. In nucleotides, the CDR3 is TGCAGTGCTAAGACTCGAGGGACCCAGTACTTC. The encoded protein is CSAKTRGTQYF.

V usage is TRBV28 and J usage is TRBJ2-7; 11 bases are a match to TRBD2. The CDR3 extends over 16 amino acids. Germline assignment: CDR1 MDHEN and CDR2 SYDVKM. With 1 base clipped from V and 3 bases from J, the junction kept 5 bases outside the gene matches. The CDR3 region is CASSLFRTSGRYEQYF. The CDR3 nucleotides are TGTGCCAGCAGTTTATTCCGGACTAGCGGGCGCTACGAGCAGTACTTC.

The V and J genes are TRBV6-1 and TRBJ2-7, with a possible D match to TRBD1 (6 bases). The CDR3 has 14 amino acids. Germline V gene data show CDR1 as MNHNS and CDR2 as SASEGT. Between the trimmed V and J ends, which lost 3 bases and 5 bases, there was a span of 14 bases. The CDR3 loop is CASSEEQGSNEQYF. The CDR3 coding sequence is TGTGCCAGCAGTGAGGAACAGGGCAGCAACGAGCAGTACTTC.

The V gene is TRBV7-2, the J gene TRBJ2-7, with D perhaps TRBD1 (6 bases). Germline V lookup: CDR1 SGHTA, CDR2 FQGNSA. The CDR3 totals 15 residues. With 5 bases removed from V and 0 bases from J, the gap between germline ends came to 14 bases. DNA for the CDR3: TGTGCCAGCAGCCGAGGGCAGGGGAGCTCCTACGAGCAGTACTTC. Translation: CASSRGQGSSYEQYF.

In DNA, the CDR3 is TGCAGCGTTGGGGCAACCACTAACTATGGCTACACCTTC. Protein: CSVGATTNYGYTF. The rearrangement joins TRBV29-1 to TRBJ1-2; D is undetermined. V lost 4 bases and J 0 bases, leaving 9 bases between the germline ends. The CDR3 is made up of 13 amino acids. Germline V gene sequence: CDR1 SQVTM, CDR2 ANQGSEA. Full variable domain (rest looked up from reference TRBV29-1 and TRBJ1-2): SAVISQKPSRDICQRGTSLTIQCQVDSQVTMMFWYRQQPGQSLTLIATANQGSEATYESGFVIDKFPISRPNLTFSTLTVSNMSPEDSSIYLCSVGATTNYGYTFGSGTRLTVV.

The CDR3 coding sequence is TGTGCCAGCACCCGGGACAGGATATTTGAGACCCAGTACTTC. It encodes CASTRDRIFETQYF. The rearrangement links TRBV6-5 to TRBJ2-5; 8 nucleotides match TRBD1. This CDR3 comprises 14 residues. The V segment lost 7 bases and the J segment 5 bases; nucleotides outside the gene matches: 9. From germline, CDR1 is MNHEY and CDR2 SVGAGI.

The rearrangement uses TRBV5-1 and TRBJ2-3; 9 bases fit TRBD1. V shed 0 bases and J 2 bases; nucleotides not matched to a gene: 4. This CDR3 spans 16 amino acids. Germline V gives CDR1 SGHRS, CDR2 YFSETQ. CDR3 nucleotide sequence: TGCGCCAGCAGCTTGGCCGGGACAGGGCCCACAGATACGCAGTATTTT. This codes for CASSLAGTGPTDTQYF.

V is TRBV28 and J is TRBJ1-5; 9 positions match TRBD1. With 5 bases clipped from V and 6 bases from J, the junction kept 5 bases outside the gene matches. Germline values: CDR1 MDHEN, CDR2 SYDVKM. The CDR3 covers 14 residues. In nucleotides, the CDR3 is TGTGCCAGCAGTACAACAGGGGGCGGTCAGCCCCAGCATTTT. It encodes CASSTTGGGQPQHF. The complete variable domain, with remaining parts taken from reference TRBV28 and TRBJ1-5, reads DVKVTQSSRYLVKRTGEKVFLECVQDMDHENMFWYRQDPGLGLRLIYFSYDVKMKEKGDIPEGYSVSREKKERFSLILESASTNQTSMYLCASSTTGGGQPQHFGDGTRLSIL.

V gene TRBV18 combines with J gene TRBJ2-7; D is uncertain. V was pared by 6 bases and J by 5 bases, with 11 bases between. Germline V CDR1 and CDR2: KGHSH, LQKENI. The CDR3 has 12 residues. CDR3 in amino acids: CASSWIGDEQYF. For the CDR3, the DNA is TGTGCCAGCTCGTGGATCGGAGACGAGCAGTACTTC.

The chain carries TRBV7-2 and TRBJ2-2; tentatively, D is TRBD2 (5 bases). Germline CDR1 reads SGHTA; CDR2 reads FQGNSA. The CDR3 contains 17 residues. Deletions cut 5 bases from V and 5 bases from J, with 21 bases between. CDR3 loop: CASSATQLGLPTGELFF. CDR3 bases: TGTGCCAGCAGCGCCACCCAACTAGGTCTGCCGACCGGGGAGCTGTTTTTT.

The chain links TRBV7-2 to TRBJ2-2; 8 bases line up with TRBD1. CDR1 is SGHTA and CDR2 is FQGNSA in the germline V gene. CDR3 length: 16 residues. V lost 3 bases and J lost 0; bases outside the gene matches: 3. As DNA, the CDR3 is TGTGCCAGCAGCTTGCGGACAGGGCCGAACACCGGGGAGCTGTTTTTT. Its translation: CASSLRTGPNTGELFF.

This CDR3 is CASSPWTGGIGDTQYF. The DNA of the CDR3 is TGTGCCAGCAGCCCGTGGACAGGGGGCATCGGCGATACGCAGTATTTT. The rearrangement joins TRBV7-9 to TRBJ2-3, with 11 bases that match TRBD1. This CDR3 spans 16 amino acids. Looked up from germline, CDR1 is SEHNR and CDR2 is FQNEAQ (reference sequence). After removal of 5 bases from V and 6 bases from J, the junction contained 10 bases not matched to a gene.

As DNA, the CDR3 is TGTGCCAGCAGCCTACAGGGTTTCCTCACTGAAGCTTTCTTT. Translation: CASSLQGFLTEAFF. This chain links TRBV5-4 with TRBJ1-1; D is perhaps TRBD1 (6 bases). Germline loops: CDR1 SGHNT, CDR2 YYREEE (reference sequence). With 4 bases removed from V and 4 bases from J, the gap between germline ends came to 14 bases. The CDR3 totals 14 residues. The full variable domain, completed using reference TRBV5-4 and TRBJ1-1, is ETGVTQSPTHLIKTRGQQVTLRCSSQSGHNTVSWYQQALGQGPQFIFQYYREEENGRGNFPPRFSGLQFPNYSSELNVNALELDDSALYLCASSLQGFLTEAFFGQGTRLTVV.

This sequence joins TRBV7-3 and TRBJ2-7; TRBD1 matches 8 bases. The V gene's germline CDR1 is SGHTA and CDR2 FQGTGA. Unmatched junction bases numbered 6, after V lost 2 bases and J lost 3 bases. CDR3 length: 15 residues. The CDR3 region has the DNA TGTGCCAGCAGCTTACAGGGGACAGGTCGCTACGAGCAGTACTTC. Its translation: CASSLQGTGRYEQYF.

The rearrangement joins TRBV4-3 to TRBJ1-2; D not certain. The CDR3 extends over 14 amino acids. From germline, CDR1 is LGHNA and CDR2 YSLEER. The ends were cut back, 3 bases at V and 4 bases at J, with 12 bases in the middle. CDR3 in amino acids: CASSQVTAVYGYTF. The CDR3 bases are TGCGCCAGCAGCCAGGTTACAGCGGTCTATGGCTACACCTTC.

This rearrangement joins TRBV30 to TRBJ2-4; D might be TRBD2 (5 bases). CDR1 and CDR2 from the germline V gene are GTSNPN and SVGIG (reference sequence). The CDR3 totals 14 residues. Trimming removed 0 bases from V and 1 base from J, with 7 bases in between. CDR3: CAWSVRDAKNIQYF. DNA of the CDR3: TGTGCCTGGAGTGTACGGGATGCCAAAAACATTCAGTACTTC. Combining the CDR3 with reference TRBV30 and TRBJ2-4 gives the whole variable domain SQTIHQWPATLVQPVGSPLSLECTVEGTSNPNLYWYRQAAGRGLQLLFYSVGIGQISSEVPQNLSASRPQDRQFILSSKKLLLSDSGFYLCAWSVRDAKNIQYFGAGTRLSVL.

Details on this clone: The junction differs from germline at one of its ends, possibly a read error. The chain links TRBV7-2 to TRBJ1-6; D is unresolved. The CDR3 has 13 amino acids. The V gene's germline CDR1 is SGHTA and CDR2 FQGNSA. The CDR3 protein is CASRLGWNSPLHF. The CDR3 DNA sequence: TGTGCCAGCAGGTTAGGGTGGAACTCACCCCTCCACTTT.

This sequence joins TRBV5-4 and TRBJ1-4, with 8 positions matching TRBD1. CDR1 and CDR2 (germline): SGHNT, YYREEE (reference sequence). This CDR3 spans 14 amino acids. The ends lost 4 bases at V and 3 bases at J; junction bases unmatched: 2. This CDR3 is CASSTGGSNEKLFF. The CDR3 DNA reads TGTGCCAGCAGCACAGGGGGTTCTAATGAAAAACTGTTTTTT.

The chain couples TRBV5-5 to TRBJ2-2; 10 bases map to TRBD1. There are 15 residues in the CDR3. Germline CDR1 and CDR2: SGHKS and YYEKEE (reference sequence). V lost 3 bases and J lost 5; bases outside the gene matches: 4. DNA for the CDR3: TGTGCCAGCAGCTGGGGGACAGGGGAGACCGGGGAGCTGTTTTTT. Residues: CASSWGTGETGELFF.

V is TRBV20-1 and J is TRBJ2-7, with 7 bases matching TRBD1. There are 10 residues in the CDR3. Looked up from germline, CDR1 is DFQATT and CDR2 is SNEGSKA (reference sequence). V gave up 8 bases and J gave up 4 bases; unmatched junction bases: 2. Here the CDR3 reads CSTGVYEQYF. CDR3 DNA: TGCAGTACAGGGGTATACGAGCAGTACTTC.

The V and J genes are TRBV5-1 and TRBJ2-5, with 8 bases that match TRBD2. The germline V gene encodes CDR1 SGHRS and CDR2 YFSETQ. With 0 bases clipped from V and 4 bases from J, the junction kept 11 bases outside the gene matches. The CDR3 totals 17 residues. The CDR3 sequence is CASSLGTMGSGGETQYF. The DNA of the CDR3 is TGCGCCAGCAGCTTGGGGACAATGGGAAGCGGGGGAGAGACCCAGTACTTC.

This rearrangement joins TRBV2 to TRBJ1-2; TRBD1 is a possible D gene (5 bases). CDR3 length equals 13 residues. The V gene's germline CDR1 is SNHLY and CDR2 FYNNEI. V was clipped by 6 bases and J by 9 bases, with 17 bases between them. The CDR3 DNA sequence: TGTGCCAGCAGGGGGGGTCCGGGCCGAAGCTACACCTTC. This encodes CASRGGPGRSYTF.

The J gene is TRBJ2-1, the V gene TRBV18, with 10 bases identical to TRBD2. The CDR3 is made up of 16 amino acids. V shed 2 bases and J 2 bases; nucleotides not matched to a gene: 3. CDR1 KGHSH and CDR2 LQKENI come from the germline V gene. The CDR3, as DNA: TGTGCCAGCTCACCAGTAGCGGGGGGCACCTACAATGAGCAGTTCTTC. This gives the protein CASSPVAGGTYNEQFF.

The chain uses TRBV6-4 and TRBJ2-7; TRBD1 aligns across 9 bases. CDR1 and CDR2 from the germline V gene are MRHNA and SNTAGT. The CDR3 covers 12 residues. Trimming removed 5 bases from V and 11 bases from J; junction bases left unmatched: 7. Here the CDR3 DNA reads TGTGCCAGCAGTATATCTCGACAGGGGGAGTACTTC. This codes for CASSISRQGEYF.